This TCR beta chain was captured in a study of T-cell memory formation after mild COVID-19. Constant-segment primers served in 5'RACE that generated TCR alpha and TCR beta cDNA libraries bearing sample barcodes and UMIs. TCRdb reanalysed the 5' RACE reads using MiXCR and keeps one entry per CDR3 protein. Of fewer than 550,000 distinct CDR3 sequences in the sample, 15% to 20% were seen once. Study outcomes and limitations: The CD4+ clones that contracted clustered mainly within CM and EM, and the CD8+ clones concentrated in EMRA.

This clonotype has just a few counts. Its specificity is unknown. V gave up 4 bases and J gave up 5 bases; unmatched junction bases: 12. Per germline, CDR1 SGHNT and CDR2 YENEEA. The CDR3 spans 18 residues. This sequence was found in an adult woman who had mild COVID-19 (a few samples of this study predate the infection). Cell type and time point are not known. Source material: PBMCs or a T cell subset sorted from them (not recorded which). J is TRBJ2-5 and V is TRBV11-3, with 14 bases fitting TRBD2. The CDR3 nucleotides read TGTGCCAGCAGCTCGAACGGACTAGCGGGAGGAAGGCGGGAGACCCAGTACTTC. Translating it yields CASSSNGLAGGRRETQYF.